The clone carrying this T cell receptor (beta chain) was detected many times. Its specificity is unknown. The V gene's germline CDR1 is DFQATT and CDR2 SNEGSKA (reference sequence). The CDR3 loop spans 14 amino acids. This sample stems from a study of glioma-infiltrating T cells. Study-wide points: Gliomas, especially low-grade, showed above-expected tissue-blood divergence; non-neoplastic patients showed below. Tissue and blood shared very few CDR3 sequences.

TCR alpha and beta CDR3 regions were amplified from RNA using iRepertoire nested multiplex PCR. One-step reverse transcription and amplification started from around 100-400 ng of tissue mRNA or PBMC total RNA. Using its own MiXCR run on the multiplex PCR reads, TCRdb lists one record per CDR3 protein. The sample has roughly 120,000 distinct CDR3 sequences, 20% to 25% seen once. Sequencing used glioma tissue, nonneoplastic brain tissue, or PBMCs (not recorded which). The source is a human donor with low-grade glioma or glioblastoma, undergoing nonglioma brain surgery, or in good health (not recorded which). The chain recombines TRBV20-1 with TRBJ1-2; 7 bases map to TRBD1. The CDR3 loop reads CSASSQGKFYGYTF. The CDR3 nucleotides read TGCTCTGCTAGTTCACAGGGGAAGTTCTATGGCTACACCTTC.